These 19 T cell receptor beta chains were sequenced from one sample in a study of shared clonotypes between healthy human individuals. Repertoires were generated with immunoSEQ multiplex PCR, while TCRdb's copy carries only in-frame clones and drops some. The profile shows around 2,000,000 clones, 85% to 95% of them singletons. The sequencing sample was made of naive CD4+ T cells sorted from blood. Subset noted: CD45RA+ positively selected. These receptors originate from a man between 18 and 29 years old in good health.

The genes are TRBV5-4 and TRBJ2-7; D may be TRBD2 (5 bases). CDR3 length: 14 residues. Germline CDR1 reads SGHNT; CDR2 reads YYREEE (reference sequence). V lost 6 bases to trimming and J lost 1 base, with 14 bases between them. CDR3 amino acids: CASNSPGDSYEQYF. The CDR3 DNA reads TGTGCCAGCAATTCCCCCGGGGATTCCTACGAGCAGTACTTC.

With regard to this clone: The junction shows a germline mismatch at one end, possibly a read error. This rearrangement joins TRBV5-4 to TRBJ2-5; maybe TRBD2 (6 bases). The CDR3 sequence is 13 residues long. Germline CDR1 SGHNT, CDR2 YYREEE (reference sequence). The CDR3 loop is CASSLAAREAQYF. Here the CDR3 DNA reads TGTGCCAGCTCCTTAGCGGCAAGAGAGGCCCAGTACTTC.

The rearrangement uses TRBV6-4 and TRBJ2-5, with 10 positions matching TRBD1. V shed 5 bases, J shed 1 base, and the junction held 4 bases outside the gene matches. Germline lookup yields CDR1 MRHNA and CDR2 SNTAGT. The CDR3 has 15 residues. The CDR3 coding sequence is TGTGCCAGCAGTCCCGGGACAGGGGCCCAAGAGACCCAGTACTTC. It yields the protein CASSPGTGAQETQYF.

The rearrangement uses TRBV18 and TRBJ2-1; D not resolved. Trimming removed 3 bases at V and 7 bases at J, with 13 bases between. Germline values: CDR1 KGHSH, CDR2 LQKENI. The CDR3 contains 14 residues. CDR3 sequence reads: CASSPPMKVNEQFF. CDR3 bases: TGTGCCAGCTCACCCCCGATGAAGGTTAATGAGCAGTTCTTC.

Note on this clone: This may be a read error: a much more frequent sequence differs by one nucleotide. The V and J genes are TRBV20-1 and TRBJ2-3; D gene ambiguous. The better agreement between TRBJ1-5 and the DNA end casts doubt on the J call. The CDR3 is made up of 11 amino acids. Germline V CDR1 and CDR2: DFQATT, SNEGSKA (reference sequence). CDR3 in DNA: TGCAGTGCGTCAAGTGTAGATACGCAGCATTTT. This sequence encodes CSASSVDTQHF.

The chain uses TRBV7-3 and TRBJ2-3, with 7 bases fitting TRBD2. The CDR3 extends over 15 amino acids. Germline CDR1 reads SGHTA; CDR2 reads FQGTGA. The ends lost 5 bases at V and 1 base at J; junction bases unmatched: 6. CDR3 amino acids: CASSPMAGGTDTQYF. CDR3 nucleotides: TGTGCCAGCAGCCCGATGGCGGGGGGCACAGATACGCAGTATTTT.

The rearrangement joins TRBV7-9 to TRBJ1-1; D is ambiguous. From germline, CDR1 is SEHNR and CDR2 FQNEAQ (reference sequence). V was clipped by 5 bases and J by 3 bases, with 16 bases between them. The CDR3 is 15 amino acids. DNA for the CDR3: TGTGCCAGCAGCCCCCCTAGGACGGCTGACACTGAAGCTTTCTTT. Translated: CASSPPRTADTEAFF.

The genes are TRBV6-6 and TRBJ2-5; no reliable D call. Trimming took 0 bases from V and 5 from J, leaving 10 bases between them. This CDR3 comprises 14 residues. Germline loops: CDR1 MNHNY, CDR2 SVGAGI (reference sequence). CDR3 DNA sequence: TGTGCCAGCAGTTACTCGGACCTAGGGGAGACCCAGTACTTC. Its translation is CASSYSDLGETQYF.

The chain links TRBV11-2 to TRBJ2-7, with D possibly TRBD1 on 6 matching bases. Germline CDR1 is SGHAT and CDR2 is FQNNGV. The CDR3 runs 15 residues. V was cut by 3 bases and J by 3 bases, with 15 bases left in between. CDR3 in amino acids: CASSFTDRSYYEQYF. The CDR3 DNA is TGTGCCAGCAGCTTCACAGACAGGTCTTACTACGAGCAGTACTTC.

This clone was seen once. The sample has other DNA sequences that encode this CDR3 too. The V call is TRBV6-5, the J call TRBJ2-7; 7 bases match TRBD2. The CDR3 length is 15 residues. Trimming took 0 bases from V and 2 from J; bases not matched to a gene: 4. Per the germline V gene, CDR1 is MNHEY and CDR2 is SVGAGI. The CDR3 nucleotides are TGTGCCAGCAGTTACTCGAGAGGGAGGGCCTACGAGCAGTACTTC. Its protein is CASSYSRGRAYEQYF.

This rearrangement joins TRBV4-2 to TRBJ2-3, with 12 bases matching TRBD2. There are 22 residues in the CDR3. V lost 6 bases, J lost 2 bases, and 24 bases stayed unmatched. Germline V CDR1 and CDR2: LGHNA, YNFKEQ. The CDR3 sequence: CASSQSLLPLSASGRATDTQYF. The CDR3 DNA reads TGTGCCAGCAGTCAATCACTACTTCCCTTATCGGCTAGCGGGAGGGCCACAGATACGCAGTATTTT.

The V and J genes are TRBV18 and TRBJ2-2, with D perhaps TRBD1 (6 bases). CDR3 length equals 16 residues. The germline CDR1 and CDR2 sequences are KGHSH and LQKENI. V lost 3 bases and J lost 0, with 11 bases in between. The CDR3 nucleotides are TGTGCCAGCTCACCGGACAGAATAACGAACACCGGGGAGCTGTTTTTT. This codes for CASSPDRITNTGELFF.

The V and J genes are TRBV27 and TRBJ2-3, with D perhaps being TRBD1 or TRBD2 (5 bases each). Germline V gene sequence: CDR1 MNHEY, CDR2 SMNVEV (reference sequence). The CDR3 length is 15 residues. V shed 7 bases and J shed 1 base, with 15 bases lying between them. CDR3 sequence: CASTPWGRGTDTQYF. In nucleotides, the CDR3 is TGTGCCAGCACCCCCTGGGGACGCGGCACAGATACGCAGTATTTT.

This chain joins TRBV6-5 and TRBJ1-5; a possible D gene is TRBD1 (5 bases). The length of the CDR3 is 15 residues. CDR1 and CDR2 (germline): MNHEY, SVGAGI. V gave up 0 bases and J gave up 7 bases, with 13 bases separating them. The CDR3 loop is CASSYSRWGGQPQHF. The CDR3, as DNA: TGTGCCAGCAGTTACTCGAGGTGGGGCGGGCAGCCCCAGCATTTT.

The chain uses TRBV2 and TRBJ1-2; possible D gene TRBD1, 5 bases. With 9 bases removed from V and 7 bases from J, the gap between germline ends came to 9 bases. The CDR3 has 10 amino acids. The germline gives CDR1 SNHLY, CDR2 FYNNEI. The CDR3 reads CARDRGGYTF. The CDR3 DNA follows: TGTGCCAGAGACAGAGGTGGCTACACCTTC. Using reference TRBV2 and TRBJ1-2 for the parts outside the CDR3, the full variable domain is EPEVTQTPSHQVTQMGQEVILRCVPISNHLYFYWYRQILGQKVEFLVSFYNNEISEKSEIFDDQFSVERPDGSNFTLKIRSTKLEDSAMYFCARDRGGYTFGSGTRLTVV.

The chain joins TRBV6-5 to TRBJ1-1; 7 bases are shared with TRBD1. This CDR3 is built from 14 residues. Trimming at V came to 6 bases and at J to 1 base, leaving 5 bases not matched to a gene. The V gene's germline CDR1 is MNHEY and CDR2 SVGAGI. CDR3 region: CASRGQSPNTEAFF. In DNA, the CDR3 is TGTGCCAGCAGGGGACAGTCCCCGAACACTGAAGCTTTCTTT.

This chain joins TRBV5-1 and TRBJ2-5, with D tentatively TRBD2 (7 bases). The ends were cut back, 0 bases at V and 2 bases at J, with 11 bases in the middle. Germline loops: CDR1 SGHRS, CDR2 YFSETQ. This CDR3 is built from 15 residues. The CDR3 DNA is TGCGCCAGCAGCTTGGCGGGGGGCGTTCAAGAGACCCAGTACTTC. It translates to CASSLAGGVQETQYF.

The V and J genes are TRBV19 and TRBJ1-4; D is undetermined. Germline values: CDR1 LNHDA, CDR2 SQIVND (reference sequence). This CDR3 is 17 amino acids long. Trimming left V 5 bases short and J 5 bases short, with 21 bases between. CDR3 nucleotide sequence: TGTGCCAGTAGTCAGAGTAACCCCTGGGTTCTCAATGAAAAACTGTTTTTT. It codes for CASSQSNPWVLNEKLFF.

About this clone itself: Other nucleotide sequences in the sample specify the same CDR3. J is TRBJ2-3 and V is TRBV27; unclear D gene. Trimming took 0 bases from V and 2 from J, leaving 6 bases between them. CDR3 length: 14 amino acids. Germline V gene data show CDR1 as MNHEY and CDR2 as SMNVEV (reference sequence). This CDR3 reads CASSLSRPTDTQYF. CDR3 bases: TGTGCCAGCAGTTTATCCAGGCCCACAGATACGCAGTATTTT.